This T cell receptor (beta chain) was recorded in a study of diagnostic markers for celiac disease (dated by TCRdb to 2020 to 2021). From a lookup of the germline V gene, CDR1 and CDR2 are SGHVS and FNYEAQ. The CDR3 starts with the cysteine, ends with the phenylalanine, and has 14 residues. No DNA has been recorded. With respect to this clonotype: Its antigen remains undetermined.

Sequencing was carried out with an Illumina MiSeq. Reprocessed by TCRdb, the reads give a single entry per CDR3 protein sequence, without DNA. The sample's own table lists several thousand distinct CDR3 sequences. The top ten hold 6.3% of the sample. The TCR was taken from a human donor. This table probably holds off-target reads from a library built for another chain. The sequence is built from TRBV7-6 and TRBJ2-5; with no DNA, the TCRdb D assignment of TRBD2 cannot be verified. The specimen sequenced was either unsorted cells or a sorted T cell fraction (not recorded which). The CDR3 region reads CASSPRLGQETQYF.